Here is one T cell receptor (beta chain) with its context. The read is 3 residues too short to cover the CDR3 end, so that end is filled in from the germline J gene. Each participant carried one incident cervical HPV16 infection only. Average input was roughly 1,200 ng genomic DNA for immunoSEQ TCR beta CDR3 amplification. Using immunoSEQ multiplex PCR, the repertoire was profiled, and TCRdb retains in-frame clones only, with some absent. Across about 39,000 clones, the top ten clones capture 6% to 6.5% of the sample. Per germline, CDR1 WNHNN and CDR2 SYGVQD (reference sequence). This CDR3 contains 19 residues. Trimming at V came to 5 bases and at J to 5 bases, leaving 17 bases not matched to a gene. The data belong to a study of T cells in women clearing cervical HPV infection. About the research overall: Control women cleared a single incident HPV16 infection within 12 months.

Sequencing was done on a sample of blood buffy coat. The chain uses TRBV10-1 and TRBJ1-4; 10 bases map to TRBD1. This TCR was recovered from a woman between 18 and 70 years old with a cervical HPV16 infection that either progressed to CIN3+ or cleared (not recorded which). The CDR3 bases that were read are TGCGCCAGCAGTTACCCCCGACAGGGGGCCTACTTAATGAATGAAAAA. Encoded protein: CASSYPRQGAYLMNEK. The CDR3 in full is CASSYPRQGAYLMNEKLFF.